The 9 T cell receptor beta chains below come from one sample, sequenced in a study of blood T cell repertoires in COVID-19. The protocol was immunoSEQ multiplex PCR, while the TCRdb copy is restricted to in-frame clones and leaves out a portion. Among about 55,000 clones listed, 70% to 85% were seen once. The sequenced sample was peripheral blood. The receptors stem from a human donor in a cohort sampled during active COVID-19.

This chain uses TRBV5-6 with TRBJ2-5; 7 bases agree with TRBD1. In germline, CDR1 is SGHDT, CDR2 YYEEEE. Trimming at V came to 2 bases and at J to 4 bases, leaving 8 bases not matched to a gene. CDR3 length: 15 residues. This chain's CDR3 is CASSFGQVEGETQYF. The CDR3 DNA follows: TGTGCCAGCAGCTTCGGACAGGTGGAAGGAGAGACCCAGTACTTC.

The rearrangement uses TRBV3-1 (or the pseudogene TRBV3-2) and TRBJ2-3; 7 bases agree with TRBD2. CDR3 size: 16 residues. The V gene end was trimmed by 2 bases and the J gene end by 1 base; junction bases not matched to a gene: 6. Germline values: CDR1 LGHDT, CDR2 YNNKEL (reference sequence). The CDR3: CASSQPAGLGTDTQYF. The CDR3 DNA follows: TGTGCCAGCAGCCAACCAGCGGGATTGGGCACAGATACGCAGTATTTT.

This chain links TRBV29-1 with TRBJ1-5; D may be TRBD1 (6 bases). Trimming pared 4 bases from V and 6 bases from J, leaving 13 bases between. This CDR3 comprises 13 residues. Germline CDR1 and CDR2: SQVTM and ANQGSEA. In DNA form, the CDR3 reads TGCAGCGTTGGGACAGCGGTGGGTCAGCCCCAGCATTTT. Amino acids: CSVGTAVGQPQHF. The full variable domain, its missing parts supplied by reference TRBV29-1 and TRBJ1-5, is SAVISQKPSRDICQRGTSLTIQCQVDSQVTMMFWYRQQPGQSLTLIATANQGSEATYESGFVIDKFPISRPNLTFSTLTVSNMSPEDSSIYLCSVGTAVGQPQHFGDGTRLSIL.

This clone was seen only once. Written as DNA, the CDR3 is TGTGCCAGCAGCGTAGGTCCAGTCTCCTACGAGCAGTACTTC. As protein: CASSVGPVSYEQYF. V gene TRBV9 combines with J gene TRBJ2-7; D is undetermined. Looked up from germline, CDR1 is SGDLS and CDR2 is YYNGEE. This CDR3 is 14 amino acids long. V lost 0 bases and J lost 0, with 7 bases in between.

The chain is built from TRBV6-5 and TRBJ2-3; tentatively, D is TRBD2 (6 bases). The CDR3 runs to 14 residues. The germline gives CDR1 MNHEY, CDR2 SVGAGI. Trimming left V 6 bases short and J 4 bases short, with 14 bases between. CDR3 loop: CASSKGWGADTQYF. In DNA, the CDR3 is TGTGCCAGCAGCAAAGGGTGGGGGGCAGATACGCAGTATTTT.

The gene calls are TRBV7-2 and TRBJ2-7; D perhaps matches TRBD1 (5 bases). Per the germline V gene, CDR1 is SGHTA and CDR2 is FQGNSA. V was cut by 5 bases and J by 7 bases, with 18 bases left in between. CDR3 length equals 14 residues. The CDR3 nucleotides are TGTGCCAGCAGCAACCAACAGGCCCTAAGGGAGCAGTACTTC. It translates to CASSNQQALREQYF.

The chain couples TRBV15 to TRBJ2-3; D is uncertain. V shed 9 bases and J shed 5 bases, with 21 bases lying between them. The CDR3 extends over 15 amino acids. From germline, CDR1 is LNHNV and CDR2 YYDKDF (reference sequence). This CDR3 reads CATADRRKSRDTQYF. CDR3 DNA: TGTGCCACTGCGGATCGACGAAAGTCACGAGATACGCAGTATTTT. The full variable domain, its missing parts supplied by reference TRBV15 and TRBJ2-3, is DAMVIQNPRYQVTQFGKPVTLSCSQTLNHNVMYWYQQKSSQAPKLLFHYYDKDFNNEADTPDNFQSRRPNTSFCFLDIRSPGLGDTAMYLCATADRRKSRDTQYFGPGTRLTVL.

J is TRBJ1-2 and V is TRBV4-3, with a possible D match to TRBD1 (5 bases). Trimming took 0 bases from V and 2 from J, leaving 10 bases between them. CDR3 length: 15 residues. CDR1 LGHNA and CDR2 YSLEER come from the germline V gene. The CDR3 here is CASSQDRGGNYGYTF. CDR3 bases: TGCGCCAGCAGCCAAGATCGGGGGGGGAACTATGGCTACACCTTC.

V usage is TRBV15 and J usage is TRBJ2-5; 8 nucleotides match TRBD1. The CDR3 is made up of 14 amino acids. The V and J ends lost 2 bases and 5 bases, in that order; junction bases with no gene match: 4. Germline V gene lookup returns CDR1 LNHNV and CDR2 YYDKDF (reference sequence). The CDR3 bases are TGTGCCACCAGCAGACCAGGGGGCGCGGAGACCCAGTACTTC. It yields the protein CATSRPGGAETQYF.